This T cell receptor beta chain was obtained from a study of blood T cells in healthy people across ages. The study, taken as a whole, reports: The fall in TCR beta diversity per million T cells was roughly linear with age.

The germline gives CDR1 MDHEN, CDR2 SYDVKM. The CDR3 has 14 residues. About this clonotype itself: What it binds is unknown.

Then a second PCR, running roughly 7 to 11 cycles, was carried out with a sample-barcoded 5' primer and a J-beta primer mix. One entry per CDR3 protein results from TCRdb running MiXCR on the 5' RACE reads. The repertoire holds hundreds of thousands of distinct CDR3 sequences, roughly three fifths seen once, with 20% to 30% in the top ten. Roughly 10 milliliters of peripheral blood were drawn from each donor. The genes are TRBV28 and TRBJ2-5; maybe TRBD2 (6 bases). The J call is uncertain, as TRBJ2-7 better fits the DNA end. Specimen: blood. This receptor was obtained from a man in his forties in good health. The CDR3 bases are TGTGCCAGCAGTTCTGCGGGGTACGGACGCGAGCAGTACTTC. Residues: CASSSAGYGREQYF.